The rows below give T cell receptor beta chains drawn from one sample of a study of PD-L1 blockade in urothelial cancer. The method was immunoSEQ multiplex PCR; TCRdb's version includes in-frame clones alone and lacks a portion of them. The sample consists of 86,000 or so clones, more than 75% of them appearing once. Specimen: PBMCs, collected around atezolizumab (anti-PD-L1) treatment. The receptors originated from a man between 60 and 75 years old with urothelial cancer. Each CDR3 is given with its conserved first and last residue. A D gene is named only where the DNA matches it firmly. Some rows have no size entry. The others give once, few or many, or a class for an expanded clone.

d_call | j_call | clone_size | v_call | cdr3_aa | cdr3_nt
- | TRBJ1-2 | - | TRBV9 | CASSSSDFSGYTF | TGTGCCAGCAGCTCGTCGGACTTCTCTGGCTACACCTTC
TRBD1 | TRBJ1-2 | - | TRBV29-1 | CSVQQGRGQGGYTF | TGCAGCGTTCAGCAGGGCAGGGGGCAGGGTGGCTACACCTTC
TRBD1 | TRBJ1-2 | - | TRBV18 | CASSPGTGVSGYTF | TGTGCCAGCTCACCCGGGACAGGGGTGAGCGGCTACACCTTC
- | TRBJ1-1 | - | TRBV11-3 | CASSSRQVGRTEAFF | TGTGCCAGCAGCTCAAGGCAGGTAGGTCGGACTGAAGCTTTCTTT
- | TRBJ1-1 | - | TRBV12-5 | CASGFSGDTEAFF | TGTGCTAGTGGTTTCTCGGGGGACACTGAAGCTTTCTTT
- | TRBJ2-7 | many | TRBV2 | CASRGAAYEQYF | TGTGCCAGCCGGGGGGCAGCCTACGAGCAGTACTTC
- | TRBJ2-7 | few | TRBV7-2 | CASSLLLETYEQYF | TGTGCCAGCAGCCTCTTACTAGAGACCTACGAGCAGTACTTC
- | TRBJ2-7 | - | TRBV5-1 | CASSLVGDSSYEQYF | TGCGCCAGCAGCTTGGTTGGAGACAGCTCCTACGAGCAGTACTTC
TRBD1 | TRBJ2-1 | - | TRBV10-3 | CAIRTGGREQFF | TGTGCCATCAGGACAGGGGGGCGTGAGCAGTTCTTC
- | TRBJ1-5 | - | TRBV30 | CAWRPPGISNQPQHF | TGTGCCTGGAGACCCCCCGGGATTAGCAATCAGCCCCAGCATTTT
TRBD1 | TRBJ2-3 | - | TRBV10-3 | CAINPKGQSTDTQYF | TGTGCCATCAACCCAAAGGGACAGAGCACAGATACGCAGTATTTT
TRBD1 | TRBJ1-1 | few | TRBV29-1 | CSVQRGWGQGDTEAFF | TGCAGCGTGCAACGGGGGTGGGGACAGGGGGACACTGAAGCTTTCTTT
- | TRBJ2-1 | - | TRBV11-3 | CASSSRSGEQFF | TGTGCCAGCAGCTCAAGATCGGGTGAGCAGTTCTTC
- | TRBJ1-4 | - | TRBV6-5 | CASRLRATNEKLFF | TGTGCCAGCAGGTTACGGGCAACTAATGAAAAACTGTTTTTT
- | TRBJ1-1 | - | TRBV30 | CAWSLTQNTEAFF | TGTGCCTGGAGTTTAACTCAGAACACTGAAGCTTTCTTT
- | TRBJ1-2 | - | TRBV5-1 | CASSLVQGSYGYTF | TGCGCCAGCAGCTTGGTGCAGGGTTCCTATGGCTACACCTTC
TRBD2 | TRBJ2-1 | once | TRBV5-4 | CASSPTSGSYNEQFF | TGTGCCAGCAGCCCCACTAGCGGCTCCTACAATGAGCAGTTCTTC
TRBD2 | TRBJ2-1 | - | TRBV6-4 | CASRRDYSVLPNEQFF | TGTGCCAGCAGACGGGACTACTCGGTTCTCCCGAATGAGCAGTTCTTC
- | TRBJ1-4 | - | TRBV7-6 | CASSLNPLGHNEKLFF | TGTGCCAGCAGCTTAAACCCCTTGGGGCATAATGAAAAACTGTTTTTT
- | TRBJ2-3 | - | TRBV6-1 | CASSAFDSRGTDTQYF | TGTGCCAGCAGTGCCTTCGACAGTCGAGGCACAGATACGCAGTATTTT
TRBD2 | TRBJ2-7 | - | TRBV10-1 | CASSPGTSGAYEQYF | TGCGCCAGCAGCCCGGGGACTAGCGGAGCCTACGAGCAGTACTTC
TRBD2 | TRBJ2-3 | - | TRBV5-4 | CASSWTSGGAGTDTQYF | TGTGCCAGCAGCTGGACTAGCGGGGGGGCGGGGACAGATACGCAGTATTTT
- | TRBJ1-2 | few | TRBV4-3 | CASSQDLEAGSYGYTF | TGCGCCAGCAGCCAAGACCTCGAGGCTGGCAGCTATGGCTACACCTTC
- | TRBJ1-4 | - | TRBV13 | CASSLGLGQNEKLFF | TGTGCCAGCAGCTTAGGCCTAGGCCAGAATGAAAAACTGTTTTTT
TRBD2 | TRBJ2-3 | - | TRBV5-1 | CASSLLAGEADTQYF | TGCGCCAGCAGCTTACTAGCGGGAGAGGCAGATACGCAGTATTTT
- | TRBJ1-5 | - | TRBV4-1 | CASSQLGQPQHF | TGCGCCAGCAGCCAACTCGGGCAGCCCCAGCATTTT
TRBD2 | TRBJ2-7 | - | TRBV6-1 | CASSEGGLAGGSTYEQYF | TGTGCCAGCAGTGAAGGGGGACTAGCGGGCGGATCTACCTACGAGCAGTACTTC
TRBD1 | TRBJ2-3 | - | TRBV27 | CASSWTGRFTDTQYF | TGTGCCAGCAGTTGGACAGGGAGGTTCACAGATACGCAGTATTTT
- | TRBJ2-7 | few | TRBV7-8 | CASSHLRTDIYYEQYF | TGTGCCAGCAGCCACCTCAGGACGGACATCTACTACGAGCAGTACTTC
- | TRBJ1-1 | - | TRBV2 | CASSDDAGRNTEAFF | TGTGCCAGCAGTGACGACGCCGGGAGGAACACTGAAGCTTTCTTT
TRBD1 | TRBJ1-3 | many | TRBV5-1 | CASSLVPGQGSGNTIYF | TGCGCCAGCAGCTTGGTCCCGGGACAGGGGTCTGGAAACACCATATATTTT
- | TRBJ1-4 | - | TRBV30 | CAWSVPQGPGEKLFF | TGTGCCTGGAGTGTACCTCAGGGGCCGGGGGAAAAACTGTTTTTT
- | TRBJ1-2 | - | TRBV7-9 | CASRGLTQNYGYTF | TGTGCCAGCAGGGGACTCACCCAAAACTATGGCTACACCTTC
- | TRBJ2-3 | - | TRBV30 | CAWNLAKVTDTQYF | TGTGCCTGGAACCTAGCTAAAGTCACAGATACGCAGTATTTT
TRBD2 | TRBJ2-1 | once | TRBV5-1 | CASSSPSQTSGIMGEQFF | TGCGCCAGCAGCTCTCCAAGCCAGACTAGCGGGATTATGGGTGAGCAGTTCTTC
- | TRBJ2-1 | once | TRBV9 | CASSVLPGRPYNEQFF | TGTGCCAGCAGCGTGTTACCCGGGAGACCCTACAATGAGCAGTTCTTC
- | TRBJ2-5 | - | TRBV18 | CASSPNSQTQYF | TGTGCCAGCTCACCAAACAGTCAGACCCAGTACTTC
- | TRBJ1-1 | - | TRBV10-2 | CASSEDGGWNTEAFF | TGCGCCAGCAGTGAGGACGGGGGGTGGAACACTGAAGCTTTCTTT
- | TRBJ2-7 | - | TRBV4-1 | CASSLHMRGGPYEQYF | TGCGCCAGCAGCCTTCATATGCGAGGCGGTCCCTACGAGCAGTACTTC
TRBD2 | TRBJ2-1 | once | TRBV11-2 | CASSPLLSGGHNEQFF | TGTGCCAGCAGCCCACTCCTCAGCGGGGGACACAATGAGCAGTTCTTC